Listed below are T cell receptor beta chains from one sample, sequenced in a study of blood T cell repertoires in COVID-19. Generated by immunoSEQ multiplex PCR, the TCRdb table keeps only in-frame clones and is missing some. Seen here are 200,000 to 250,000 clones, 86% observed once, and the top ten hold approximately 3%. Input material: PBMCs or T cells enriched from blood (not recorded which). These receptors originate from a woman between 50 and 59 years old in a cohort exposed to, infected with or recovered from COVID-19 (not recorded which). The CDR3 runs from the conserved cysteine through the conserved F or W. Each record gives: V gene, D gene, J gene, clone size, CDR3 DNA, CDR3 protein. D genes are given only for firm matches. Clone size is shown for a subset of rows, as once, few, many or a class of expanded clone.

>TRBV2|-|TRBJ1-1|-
TGTGCCAGCAGTGTTCTAGCCATGAACACTGAAGCTTTCTTT
CASSVLAMNTEAFF
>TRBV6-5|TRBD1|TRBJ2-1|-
TGTGCCAGCAGTAAAACGGGACAGGGGGCCAATGAGCAGTTCTTC
CASSKTGQGANEQFF
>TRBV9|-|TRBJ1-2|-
TGTGCCAGCAGCGTACCGGGAAATTATGGCTACACCTTC
CASSVPGNYGYTF
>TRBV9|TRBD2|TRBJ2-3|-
TGTGCCAGCAGCGTCAGCCTCCCTAATAGCGGGGGCACAGATACGCAGTATTTT
CASSVSLPNSGGTDTQYF
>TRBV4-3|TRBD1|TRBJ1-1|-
TGCGCCAGCAGCCAGGCAGGGGGCATCTACACTGAAGCTTTCTTT
CASSQAGGIYTEAFF
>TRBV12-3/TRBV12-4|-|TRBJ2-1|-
TGTGCCAGCAGTCCCCAGGGGAATGAGCAGTTCTTC
CASSPQGNEQFF
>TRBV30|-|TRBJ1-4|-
TGTGCCTGGAGTAATGGGGAGGGCGATCTAGAAAAACTGTTTTTT
CAWSNGEGDLEKLFF
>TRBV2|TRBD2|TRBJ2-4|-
TGTGCCAGCAGCCTCGGCCGGGGGGGGCAAAACATTCAGTACTTC
CASSLGRGGQNIQYF
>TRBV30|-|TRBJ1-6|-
TGTGCCTGGAGGAGGGCCAGGGGCCTTTATAATTCACCCCTCCACTTT
CAWRRARGLYNSPLHF
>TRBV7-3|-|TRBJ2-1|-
TGTGCCAGCAGCGAAGACAGCTCCTACAATGAGCAGTTCTTC
CASSEDSSYNEQFF
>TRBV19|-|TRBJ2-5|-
TGTGCCAGTAGTATGCCAGGCCGGGGGGAGACCCAGTACTTC
CASSMPGRGETQYF
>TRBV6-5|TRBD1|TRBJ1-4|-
TGTGCCAGCAGTTACTCCCCAGGGGGCGGTGAAAAACTGTTTTTT
CASSYSPGGGEKLFF
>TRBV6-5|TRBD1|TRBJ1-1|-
TGTGCCAGCAGCCAGGGGGTTTGGGACACTGAAGCTTTCTTT
CASSQGVWDTEAFF
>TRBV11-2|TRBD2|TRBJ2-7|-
TGTGCCAGCAGCCCCGGGTCTAGCGGGTTGGCCTACGAGCAGTACTTC
CASSPGSSGLAYEQYF
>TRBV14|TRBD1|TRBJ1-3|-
TGTGCCAGCAGCCGACAGGGGACTGGAAACACCATATATTTT
CASSRQGTGNTIYF
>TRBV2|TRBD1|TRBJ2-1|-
TGTGCCAGCAGGCCCCGGGACAGTCTACTAAAGGGGCAGTTCTTC
CASRPRDSLLKGQFF
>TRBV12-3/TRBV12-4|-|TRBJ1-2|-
TGTGCCAGCAGTGTAACAGTTAACTATGGCTACACCTTC
CASSVTVNYGYTF
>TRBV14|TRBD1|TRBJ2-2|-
TGTGCCAGCAGGCAGACCGGGACAGGGGGCACCGGGGAGCTGTTTTTT
CASRQTGTGGTGELFF
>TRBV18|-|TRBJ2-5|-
TGTGCCAGCTCACCGGCGGTTCAAGAGACCCAGTACTTC
CASSPAVQETQYF
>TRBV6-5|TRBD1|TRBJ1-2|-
TGTGCCAGCAGTTACCGGACAGGGGCTCGGAGTGGCTACACCTTC
CASSYRTGARSGYTF
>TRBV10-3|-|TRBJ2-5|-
TGTGCCATCAGTGATCGAGCGGAGCAAGAGACCCAGTACTTC
CAISDRAEQETQYF
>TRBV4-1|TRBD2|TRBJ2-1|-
TGCGCCAGCAGCCAAGAACTAGCGGGGGGCCTGGGTGAGCAGTTCTTC
CASSQELAGGLGEQFF
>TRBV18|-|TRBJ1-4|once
TGTGCCAGCTCACCAGGAGGGACTAATGAAAAACTGTTTTTT
CASSPGGTNEKLFF
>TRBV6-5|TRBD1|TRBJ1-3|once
TGTGCCAGCAGTTACACCCAGGGGGTAGAAGGAAACACCATATATTTT
CASSYTQGVEGNTIYF
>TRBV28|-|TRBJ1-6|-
TGTGCCAGCAGTTTCCAGGCTTCCCAGCCCCTCCACTTT
CASSFQASQPLHF
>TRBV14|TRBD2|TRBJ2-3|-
TGTGCCAGCAGCCAACCCAAAGGCCTAGCGGGGGGGCGGGAATCAGATACGCAGTATTTT
CASSQPKGLAGGRESDTQYF
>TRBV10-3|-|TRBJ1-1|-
TGTGCCGCCGGACAGCCAGGGGCTGCGGGCACTGAAGCTTTCTTT
CAAGQPGAAGTEAFF
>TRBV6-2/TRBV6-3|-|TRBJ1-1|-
TGTGCCAGCAGTTACGCAGGGGCTGAAGCTTTCTTT
CASSYAGAEAFF
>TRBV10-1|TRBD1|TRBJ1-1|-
TGCGCCAGCACTTCAGTGACAGGGGTAAGAACTGAAGCTTTCTTT
CASTSVTGVRTEAFF
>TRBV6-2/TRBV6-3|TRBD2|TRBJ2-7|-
TGTGCCAGCAGTGGGGGACTAGCGTTGGAGCAGTACTTC
CASSGGLALEQYF
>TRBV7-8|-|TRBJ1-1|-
TGTGCCAGCAGCCTACGGGAGAACACTGAAGCTTTCTTT
CASSLRENTEAFF
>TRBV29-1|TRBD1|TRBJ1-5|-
TGCAGCGTCTCGACAGGGGGCTTTGATCAGCCCCAGCATTTT
CSVSTGGFDQPQHF
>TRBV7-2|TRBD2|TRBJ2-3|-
TGTGCCAGCAGCTTATCGCCTAGCGGGGCCGGAGCGCAGTATTTT
CASSLSPSGAGAQYF
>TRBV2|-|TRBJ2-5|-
TGTGCCAGCAGTGAAGGCCTAGCAGAGACCCAGTACTTC
CASSEGLAETQYF
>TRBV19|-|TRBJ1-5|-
TGTGCCAGTAATGGAGGGGGGGGCAATCAGCCCCAGCATTTT
CASNGGGGNQPQHF
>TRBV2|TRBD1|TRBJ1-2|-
TGTGCCAGCAGTCCCCTATCTATAGGGGGCAACTATGGCTACACCTTC
CASSPLSIGGNYGYTF
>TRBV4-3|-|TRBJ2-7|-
TGCGCCAGCAGCCAAGAAAACGGGCACGGGGCCTACGAGCAGTACTTC
CASSQENGHGAYEQYF
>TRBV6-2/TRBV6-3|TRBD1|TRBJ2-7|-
TGTGCCAGCAGTTACAGAGGGGGCGGCGACGAGCAGTACTTC
CASSYRGGGDEQYF
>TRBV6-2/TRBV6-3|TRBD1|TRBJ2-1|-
TGTGCCAGCAGTTTTCACAGGGGGGCGAATGAGCAGTTCTTC
CASSFHRGANEQFF
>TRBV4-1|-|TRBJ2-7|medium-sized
TGCGCCAGCAGCCAACCTCAAGCCCCCCTCCTTCCCTACGAGCAGTACTTC
CASSQPQAPLLPYEQYF
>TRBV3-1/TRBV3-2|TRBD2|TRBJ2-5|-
TGTGCCAGCAGCCCCGTTAGACTAGCGAGAGAGACCCAGTACTTC
CASSPVRLARETQYF
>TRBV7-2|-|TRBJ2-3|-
TGTGCCAGCAGCTTAGATTGGGCGGGGATGGCGTCAGATACGCAGTATTTT
CASSLDWAGMASDTQYF
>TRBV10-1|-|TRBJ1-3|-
TGCGCCAGCAGTGAGGCCCCCTCGGTGCTGGGCGAAGACACCATATATTTT
CASSEAPSVLGEDTIYF
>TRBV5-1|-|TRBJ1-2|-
TGCGCCAGCAGCTTGGGTCCGGGATCACGTGGCTACACCTTC
CASSLGPGSRGYTF
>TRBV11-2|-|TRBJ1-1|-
TGTGCCAGCAGCTTAGAGCGCGGGATGATGAACACTGAAGCTTTCTTT
CASSLERGMMNTEAFF
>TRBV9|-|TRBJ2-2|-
TGTGCCAGCAGCGTAGGGGGGGACACCGGGGAGCTGTTTTTT
CASSVGGDTGELFF
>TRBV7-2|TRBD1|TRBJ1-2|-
TGTGCCAGCAGCTTAGGGGACAGAGCTAACTATGGCTACACCTTC
CASSLGDRANYGYTF
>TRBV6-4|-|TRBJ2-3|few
TGTGCCAGCAGTGACTCGCAGGGCACAGATACGCAGTATTTT
CASSDSQGTDTQYF
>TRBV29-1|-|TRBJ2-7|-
TGCAGCGTTGTAGGTAGTCCAGGGTCCTACGAGCAGTACTTC
CSVVGSPGSYEQYF
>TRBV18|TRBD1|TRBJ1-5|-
TGTGCCAGCTCACCACAGGGGGCGAGCAATCAGCCCCAGCATTTT
CASSPQGASNQPQHF
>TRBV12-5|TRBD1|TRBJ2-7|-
TGTGCTAGTGGCCGGGACAGAGATCTACTGGAGCAGTACTTC
CASGRDRDLLEQYF
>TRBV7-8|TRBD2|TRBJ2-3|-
TGTGCCAGCTGGACTAGCGGGGGGTTTACTTCCCCAGATACGCAGTATTTT
CASWTSGGFTSPDTQYF
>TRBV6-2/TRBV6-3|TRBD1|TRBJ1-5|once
TGTGCCAGCAGTTACTCCCGGACAGGGGGACATCAGCCCCAGCATTTT
CASSYSRTGGHQPQHF
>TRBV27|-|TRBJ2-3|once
TGTGCCAGCAGTTTATCGTCTAGCACAGATACGCAGTATTTT
CASSLSSSTDTQYF
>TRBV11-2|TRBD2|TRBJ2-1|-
TGTGCCAGCAAGACACTAGCGGGGGGGCCCCATGAGCAGTTCTTC
CASKTLAGGPHEQFF
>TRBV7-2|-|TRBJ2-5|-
TGTGCCAGCAGTCACTTGGGGTTACAGGGTCCTCAAGAGACCCAGTACTTC
CASSHLGLQGPQETQYF
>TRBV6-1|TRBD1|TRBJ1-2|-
TGTGCCAGCAAGCCAGGGGGCGGATATGGCTACACCTTC
CASKPGGGYGYTF